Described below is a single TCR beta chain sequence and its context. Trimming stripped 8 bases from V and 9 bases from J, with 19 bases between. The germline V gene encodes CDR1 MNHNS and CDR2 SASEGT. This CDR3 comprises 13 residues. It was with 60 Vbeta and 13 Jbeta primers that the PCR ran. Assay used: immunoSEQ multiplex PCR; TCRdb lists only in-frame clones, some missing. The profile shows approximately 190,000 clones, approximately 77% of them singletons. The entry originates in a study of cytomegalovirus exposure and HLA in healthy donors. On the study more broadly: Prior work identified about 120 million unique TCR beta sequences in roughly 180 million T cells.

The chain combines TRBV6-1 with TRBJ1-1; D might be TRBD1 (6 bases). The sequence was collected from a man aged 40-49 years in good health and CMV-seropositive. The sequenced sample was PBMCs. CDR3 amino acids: CASQRDLQGKAFF. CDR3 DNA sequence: TGTGCCAGCCAAAGAGACCTCCAGGGGAAAGCTTTCTTT.